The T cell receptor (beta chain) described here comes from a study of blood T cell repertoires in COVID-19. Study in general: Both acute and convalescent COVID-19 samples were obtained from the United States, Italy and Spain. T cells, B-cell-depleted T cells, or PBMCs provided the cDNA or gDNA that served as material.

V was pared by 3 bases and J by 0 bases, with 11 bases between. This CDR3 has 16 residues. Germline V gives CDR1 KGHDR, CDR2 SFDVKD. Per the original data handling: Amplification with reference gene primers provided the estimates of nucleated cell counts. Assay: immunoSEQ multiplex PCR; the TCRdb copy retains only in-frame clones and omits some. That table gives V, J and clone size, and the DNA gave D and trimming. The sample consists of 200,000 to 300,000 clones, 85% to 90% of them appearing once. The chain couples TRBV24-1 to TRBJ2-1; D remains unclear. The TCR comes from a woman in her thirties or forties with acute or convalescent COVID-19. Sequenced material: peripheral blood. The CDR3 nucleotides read TGTGCCACCAGTGATACCCATCCTAGCTCCTACAATGAGCAGTTCTTC. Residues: CATSDTHPSSYNEQFF.